This TCR beta chain was recorded in a study of blood T cell dynamics during melanoma immunotherapy. Germline values: CDR1 GTSNPN, CDR2 SVGIG (reference sequence). The CDR3 spans 13 residues. With 5 bases removed from V and 7 bases from J, the gap between germline ends came to 12 bases. Concerning this clone: Its antigen is unknown.

Data came from immunoSEQ multiplex PCR; TCRdb stores just in-frame clones and leaves some out. The data show fewer than 30,000 clones, 80% to 85% seen once. Time point: week 3, after first cycle of checkpoint inhibitor. One draw preceded checkpoint blockade; another followed its first cycle at week 3. Patients had no prior systemic cancer treatment, immunosuppressants or other active cancers. General study results and limits: It remained unknown if the driving T cell clones were melanoma-specific.

This clonotype was sampled from a human donor with melanoma. The material was blood, obtained from a patient treated with checkpoint blockade. The V and J genes are TRBV30 and TRBJ1-6; possible D gene TRBD1, 6 bases. CDR3 nucleotide sequence: TGTGCCTGGGCTACAGGGTTGAATTCACCCCTCCACTTT. Protein sequence: CAWATGLNSPLHF.